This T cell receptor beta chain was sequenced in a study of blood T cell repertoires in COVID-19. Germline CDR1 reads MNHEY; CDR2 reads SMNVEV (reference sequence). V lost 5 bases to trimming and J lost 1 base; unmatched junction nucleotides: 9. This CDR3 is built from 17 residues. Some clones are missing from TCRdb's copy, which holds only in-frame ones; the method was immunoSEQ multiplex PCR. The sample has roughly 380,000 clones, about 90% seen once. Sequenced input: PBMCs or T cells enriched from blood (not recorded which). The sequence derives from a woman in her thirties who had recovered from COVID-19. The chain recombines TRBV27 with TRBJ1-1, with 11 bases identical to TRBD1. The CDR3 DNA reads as TGTGCCAGCAGTGCCTGGACAGGGGGCTCGCGGAACACTGAAGCTTTCTTT. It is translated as CASSAWTGGSRNTEAFF.